Included here is one TCR beta chain sequence, with context. What it recognizes is unknown. This sample stems from a study of response to subunit inactivated influenza vaccine. Findings and caveats of the study: Every seasonal influenza vaccination brings in few new T cells, the authors suggested.

One entry per CDR3 protein, called by TCRdb with MiXCR from the RT-PCR reads. The sample includes under 800,000 distinct CDR3 sequences, over 11% seen only once; the top ten take around 7%. V lost 5 bases and J 3 bases, leaving 17 bases between the germline ends. Germline values: CDR1 SGHDT, CDR2 YYEEEE. This CDR3 has 16 amino acids. This material consisted of PBMCs from blood, taken around 14 days before vaccination. The chain combines TRBV5-6 with TRBJ2-2, with D uncertain. The TCR comes from a man between 50 and 59 years old who received an inactivated influenza vaccine. DNA for the CDR3: TGTGCCAGCAGGATTGGCCCTCGGTCAGACACCGGGGAGCTGTTTTTT. It yields the protein CASRIGPRSDTGELFF.